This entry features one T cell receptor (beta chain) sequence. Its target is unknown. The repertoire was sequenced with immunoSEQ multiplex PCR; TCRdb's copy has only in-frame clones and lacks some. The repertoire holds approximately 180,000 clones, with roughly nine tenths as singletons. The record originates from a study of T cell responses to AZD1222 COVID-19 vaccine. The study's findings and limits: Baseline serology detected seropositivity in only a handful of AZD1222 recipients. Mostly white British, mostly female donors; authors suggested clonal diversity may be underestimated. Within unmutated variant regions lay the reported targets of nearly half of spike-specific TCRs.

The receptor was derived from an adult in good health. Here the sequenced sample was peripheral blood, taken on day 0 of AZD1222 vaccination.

Here the CDR3 reads CASSYMLAGPNEQFF. CDR3 nucleotides: TGTGCCAGCAGTTACATGCTAGCGGGTCCTAATGAGCAGTTCTTC. The rearrangement links TRBV6-2 or TRBV6-3 to TRBJ2-1, with 8 positions matching TRBD2. The CDR3 covers 15 residues. The germline V gene has CDR1 MNHEY and CDR2 SVGEGT. The junction had 7 bases not matched to a gene; V was cut back by 2 bases and J by 7 bases.